The 12 T cell receptor beta chains below come from one sample, sequenced in a study of blood T cells in healthy people across ages. Primed by a sample-barcoded 5' primer and a J-beta primer mix, a second PCR proceeded for about 6 to 11 cycles. TCRdb re-analysed the 5' RACE reads in MiXCR, keeping a single row per CDR3 protein. The sample has about 640,000 distinct CDR3 sequences; 25% to 35% are singletons. The source material was blood. The receptors here all came from a woman aged 80 or over in good health.

Of note for this clonotype: A read error may explain this, as a much larger clone is one base away. This sequence joins TRBV6-1 and TRBJ2-3, with D possibly TRBD2 on 5 matching bases. The germline V gene has CDR1 MNHNS and CDR2 SASEGT. The CDR3 extends over 15 amino acids. CDR3 DNA sequence: TGTGCCAGCAGGCGGGCCGGCTACCGCACAGATGCGCAGTATTTT. The encoded protein is CASRRAGYRTDAQYF.

This clonotype was seen only a few times. A junction boundary mismatches the germline segment, possibly from a read error. This chain links TRBV6-1 with TRBJ1-2; possibly TRBD1 for D (6 bases). Germline V gives CDR1 MNHNS, CDR2 SASEGT. The CDR3 length is 16 residues. For the CDR3, the DNA is TGTGTCAGCAGCGAGACCGGGACATCGGTTAACTATGGCTACACCTTC. Residues: CVSSETGTSVNYGYTF.

This clonotype was recorded many times. The rearrangement links TRBV27 to TRBJ2-7; 7 nucleotides agree with TRBD2. The CDR3 contains 14 residues. CDR1 MNHEY and CDR2 SMNVEV come from the germline V gene (reference sequence). J gave up 3 bases and V 7 bases, and 9 bases lay outside the gene matches. CDR3 in DNA: TGTGCCAGCACCCGACGGGCGGGGGACTACGAGCAGTACTTC. As protein: CASTRRAGDYEQYF.

This chain uses TRBV6-2 or TRBV6-3 with TRBJ1-5; 8 bases are a match to TRBD1. Germline trimming cut 2 bases from V and 3 bases from J; bases unmatched to any gene: 3. CDR1 is MNHEY, CDR2 SVGEGT, per germline. The CDR3 has 15 residues. CDR3 protein: CASSYGRGLNQPQHF. CDR3 DNA: TGTGCCAGCAGTTACGGCAGGGGGCTCAATCAGCCCCAGCATTTT.

Details on this clonotype: This may stem from a read error, because a much larger clone lies one nucleotide away. The chain has TRBV28 and TRBJ2-5; 10 positions match TRBD2. This CDR3 region has 13 residues. The junction had 6 bases not matched to a gene; V was cut back by 10 bases and J by 4 bases. The V gene's germline CDR1 is MDHEN and CDR2 SYDVKM. The CDR3 bases are TGTGCCACCGTAGCGGGGGGTCGAGAGACCCAGTACTTC. Its protein product is CATVAGGRETQYF.

This clonotype was seen more than once but under ten times. The chain uses TRBV19 and TRBJ1-2; 9 bases match TRBD1. CDR3 size: 15 residues. Germline lookup yields CDR1 LNHDA and CDR2 SQIVND (reference sequence). Trimming at V came to 5 bases and at J to 5 bases, leaving 9 bases not matched to a gene. As DNA, the CDR3 is TGTGCCAGTAGTTCCGGGACAGGGAGCTGGTATGGCTACACCTTC. This gives the protein CASSSGTGSWYGYTF.

This clonotype occurred many times. The CDR3 DNA sequence: TGTGCCAGCAGTTACTCGAACCCATCCTATGGCTACACCTTC. Encoded protein: CASSYSNPSYGYTF. The chain recombines TRBV6-5 with TRBJ1-2; D is unclear. The CDR3 is made up of 14 amino acids. V lost 0 bases, J lost 4 bases, and 9 bases lay in between. Germline lookup yields CDR1 MNHEY and CDR2 SVGAGI.

This clonotype appeared many times. The chain joins TRBV5-1 to TRBJ2-7; 9 bases match TRBD1. V was clipped by 4 bases and J by 3 bases; unmatched bases: 2. The CDR3 length is 13 residues. CDR1 is SGHRS and CDR2 is YFSETQ in the germline V gene. The CDR3 reads CASSMGQGYEQYF. The CDR3, as DNA: TGCGCCAGCAGCATGGGACAGGGCTACGAGCAGTACTTC.

In this sample, this clonotype turned up a few times. The J gene is TRBJ1-1, the V gene TRBV9; D call uncertain. V lost 0 bases, J lost 5 bases, and 14 bases lay in between. There are 15 residues in the CDR3. CDR1 is SGDLS, CDR2 YYNGEE, per germline. The CDR3 loop reads CASSVGGAFGTEAFF. Here the CDR3 DNA reads TGTGCCAGCAGCGTAGGAGGTGCCTTTGGGACTGAAGCTTTCTTT.

This clonotype was seen repeatedly, ten times or more. V is TRBV11-2 and J is TRBJ2-3, with D tentatively TRBD2 (7 bases). V lost 2 bases and J lost 5, with 11 bases in between. In germline, CDR1 is SGHAT, CDR2 FQNNGV. The CDR3 consists of 14 residues. In DNA form, the CDR3 reads TGTGCCAGCAGCTTAAGGGGGGGGGAAGATACGCAGTATTTT. Translation: CASSLRGGEDTQYF.

V is TRBV7-2 and J is TRBJ2-7; 8 positions agree with TRBD1. Trimming at V came to 6 bases and at J to 5 bases, leaving 9 bases not matched to a gene. From germline, CDR1 is SGHTA and CDR2 FQGNSA. There are 14 residues in the CDR3. In DNA form, the CDR3 reads TGTGCCAGCAGTCCGGGACAGGTAAACCACGAGCAGTACTTC. Its protein is CASSPGQVNHEQYF. Filled out from reference TRBV7-2 and TRBJ2-7, the complete variable domain reads GAGVSQSPSNKVTEKGKDVELRCDPISGHTALYWYRQSLGQGLEFLIYFQGNSAPDKSGLPSDRFSAERTGGSVSTLTIQRTQQEDSAVYLCASSPGQVNHEQYFGPGTRLTVT.

As for this clonotype: This may come from a read error, since a much larger clone is one base off. The chain uses TRBV6-2 or TRBV6-3 and TRBJ2-3; D call uncertain. Trimming stripped 10 bases from V and 2 bases from J, with 22 bases between. CDR3 length: 16 amino acids. CDR1 and CDR2 (germline): MNHEY, SVGEGT. The CDR3, as DNA: TGTGCCAACAGCCAAATTGACGGAACCTTCACAGATACGCAGTATTTT. Residues: CANSQIDGTFTDTQYF.